This T cell receptor beta chain was captured by sequencing in a study of blood T cell repertoires in COVID-19. In the study overall: PBMCs, B-cell-depleted T cells, or T cells were the source of the cDNA or gDNA that made up the material.

Trimming pared 1 base from V and 5 bases from J, leaving 9 bases between. Per germline, CDR1 MGHDK and CDR2 SYGVNS. The CDR3 covers 14 residues. Original data processing: Estimates of nucleated cell counts were drawn from the amplification of reference gene primers. The assay was immunoSEQ multiplex PCR, and TCRdb's table has in-frame clones only and misses some. The DNA was the basis for D and trimming; V, J and clone size are from that table. The sample consists of roughly 200,000 clones, over 80% of them appearing once. The chain joins TRBV25-1 to TRBJ1-5; D is unresolved. The sequence was obtained from a man aged 35 to 55 with acute or convalescent COVID-19. Sequencing used peripheral blood. In nucleotides, the CDR3 is TGTGCCAGCAGTGAATTTTCTGGGCATCAGCCCCAGCATTTT. This encodes CASSEFSGHQPQHF.